The clone carrying this T cell receptor (beta chain) was counted a few times. Its antigen is still unknown. Making TCR cDNA involved 5'RACE template switching, which added UMIs and a universal primer site. Via MiXCR, TCRdb re-called the 5' RACE reads, giving one row per CDR3 protein. The sample lists over 300,000 distinct CDR3 sequences, 6.5% to 8.5% seen once, with over 15% in the top ten. This entry comes from a study of T cells after yellow fever vaccination. CDR1 and CDR2 (germline): ENHRY, SYGVKD. Trimming removed 5 bases from V and 0 bases from J; junction bases left unmatched: 6. This CDR3 has 15 amino acids. Study conclusions and caveats: Peaking faster, on day 5 versus 15, the secondary response was nonetheless weaker. Repertoires sorted by FACS could include abundant clonotypes that are contaminants from the bulk population.

This sequence originates from a man in his late teens or twenties who received the YFV17D yellow fever vaccine. The rearrangement uses TRBV10-3 and TRBJ2-7, with TRBD1 identical over 8 bases. The sequencing used PBMCs, collected around 45 days after the first yellow fever vaccination. CDR3 sequence: CAISNPGQASYEQYF. CDR3 coding DNA: TGTGCCATCAGTAATCCGGGACAGGCCTCCTACGAGCAGTACTTC.